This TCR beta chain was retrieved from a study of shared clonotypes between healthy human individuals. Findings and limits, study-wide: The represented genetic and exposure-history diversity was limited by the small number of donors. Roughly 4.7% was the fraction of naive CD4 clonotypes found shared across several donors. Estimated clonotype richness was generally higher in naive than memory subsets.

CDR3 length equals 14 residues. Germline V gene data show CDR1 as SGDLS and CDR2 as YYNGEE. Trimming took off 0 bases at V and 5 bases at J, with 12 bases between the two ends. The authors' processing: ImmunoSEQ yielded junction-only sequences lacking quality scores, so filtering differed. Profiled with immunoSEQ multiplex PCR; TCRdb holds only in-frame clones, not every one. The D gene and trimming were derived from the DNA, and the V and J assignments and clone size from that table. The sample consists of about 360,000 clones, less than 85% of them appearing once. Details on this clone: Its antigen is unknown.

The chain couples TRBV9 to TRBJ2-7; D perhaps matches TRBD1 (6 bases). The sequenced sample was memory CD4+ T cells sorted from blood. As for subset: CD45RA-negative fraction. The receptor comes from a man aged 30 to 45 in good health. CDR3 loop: CASSVEGQSHEQYF. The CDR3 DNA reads TGTGCCAGCAGCGTAGAAGGACAGTCCCACGAGCAGTACTTC.